These 31 T cell receptor beta chains originate from one sample sequenced in a study of beta chain features in type 1 diabetes. The whole isolated RNA underwent reverse transcription, so sequencing captured expressed TCRB transcripts. Measured with immunoSEQ multiplex PCR; TCRdb has only the in-frame clones, and not every one. The sample holds under 300,000 clones, about 23% seen once. These TCRs' antigens remain unknown. Study-wide results and caveats: Across all four CD4+ subsets, people with type 1 diabetes showed modestly shorter TCRB CDR3s.

Sequenced input: naive CD4+ T cells from blood. The origin of the receptors is a woman aged 30 to 39 with type 1 diabetes.

This clone was observed a handful of times. V and J are TRBV5-4 and TRBJ2-3, with D maybe TRBD2 (5 bases). Deletions cut 5 bases from V and 6 bases from J, with 13 bases between. In germline, CDR1 is SGHNT, CDR2 YYREEE (reference sequence). CDR3 size: 13 residues. CDR3 sequence (DNA): TGTGCCAGCAGTCCCCGGCCGGGGGATACGCAGTATTTT. It encodes CASSPRPGDTQYF.

The chain couples TRBV11-2 to TRBJ1-1, with D uncertain. The germline V gene encodes CDR1 SGHAT and CDR2 FQNNGV. There are 13 residues in the CDR3. V lost 1 base and J lost 1, with 4 bases in between. In DNA form, the CDR3 reads TGTGCCAGCAGCTTAGTCCGGAACACTGAAGCTTTCTTT. Its translation: CASSLVRNTEAFF.

This clone came up a few times. The rearrangement links TRBV30 to TRBJ2-1; TRBD2 matches at 9 bases. Germline trimming cut 7 bases from V and 9 bases from J; bases unmatched to any gene: 4. From germline, CDR1 is GTSNPN and CDR2 SVGIG (reference sequence). This CDR3 is built from 11 residues. This CDR3 reads CALFSGGEQFF. As DNA, the CDR3 is TGTGCCTTGTTTAGCGGGGGTGAGCAGTTCTTC.

This clone has more than one count but fewer than ten. This rearrangement joins TRBV7-9 to TRBJ1-2, with TRBD1 as a possible D gene (5 bases). The CDR3 covers 15 residues. The ends were cut back, 5 bases at V and 4 bases at J, with 17 bases in the middle. Germline loops: CDR1 SEHNR, CDR2 FQNEAQ (reference sequence). The CDR3 DNA reads TGTGCCAGCAGCCTCAGCCTCGGGAGGGGCTATGGCTACACCTTC. The encoded protein is CASSLSLGRGYGYTF.

The chain combines TRBV30 with TRBJ2-7, with D unclear. Germline CDR1 GTSNPN, CDR2 SVGIG (reference sequence). Trimming stripped 0 bases from V and 5 bases from J, with 2 bases between. The CDR3 has 10 amino acids. The CDR3 sequence is CAWSVDEQYF. CDR3 DNA: TGTGCCTGGAGTGTCGACGAGCAGTACTTC.

This clone has only a few counts. The chain recombines TRBV18 with TRBJ1-3, with D hard to call. The germline V gene encodes CDR1 KGHSH and CDR2 LQKENI. V was cut by 7 bases and J by 4 bases, with 20 bases left in between. This CDR3 is 16 amino acids long. CDR3 protein: CASYSTETAYGNTIYF. DNA for the CDR3: TGTGCCAGCTACTCCACGGAGACGGCTTACGGAAACACCATATATTTT.

The CDR3 sequence is CASSVDGDPSYNEQFF. In DNA, the CDR3 is TGTGCCAGCAGCGTAGATGGAGATCCTTCCTACAATGAGCAGTTCTTC. The chain links TRBV9 to TRBJ2-1; D remains unclear. Between the trimmed V and J ends, which lost 0 bases and 1 base, there was a span of 11 bases. Germline V gene data show CDR1 as SGDLS and CDR2 as YYNGEE. The CDR3 has 16 residues.

This chain links TRBV9 with TRBJ2-7; 10 nucleotides agree with TRBD2. The V segment lost 0 bases and the J segment 3 bases; nucleotides outside the gene matches: 6. The CDR3 totals 16 residues. Germline V gene data show CDR1 as SGDLS and CDR2 as YYNGEE. CDR3 amino acids: CASSVGGAGGVYEQYF. CDR3 nucleotides: TGTGCCAGCAGCGTAGGAGGAGCGGGAGGGGTCTACGAGCAGTACTTC.

The chain links TRBV30 to TRBJ2-3; no firm D call. V lost 3 bases and J lost 4, with 8 bases in between. Germline V gene sequence: CDR1 GTSNPN, CDR2 SVGIG (reference sequence). CDR3 size: 12 residues. CDR3 nucleotide sequence: TGTGCCTGGAGGGGTCAGGCAGATACGCAGTATTTT. Translated: CAWRGQADTQYF.

This chain uses TRBV4-2 with TRBJ2-7; the match to TRBD2 covers 7 bases. The CDR3 contains 15 residues. Germline values: CDR1 LGHNA, CDR2 YNFKEQ. With 6 bases clipped from V and 7 bases from J, the junction kept 15 bases outside the gene matches. The CDR3 loop is CASSPLEREMGEQYF. In DNA form, the CDR3 reads TGTGCCAGCAGTCCACTAGAGCGGGAAATGGGGGAGCAGTACTTC.

V usage is TRBV15 and J usage is TRBJ2-1; D may be TRBD2 (5 bases). Trimming removed 0 bases from V and 3 bases from J, with 12 bases in between. This CDR3 region has 16 residues. Per germline, CDR1 LNHNV and CDR2 YYDKDF (reference sequence). CDR3 DNA: TGTGCCACCAGCAGAGATGGCGGGTTGGTCTACAATGAGCAGTTCTTC. Translated, it gives CATSRDGGLVYNEQFF. The full variable domain, with the rest looked up from reference TRBV15 and TRBJ2-1, is DAMVIQNPRYQVTQFGKPVTLSCSQTLNHNVMYWYQQKSSQAPKLLFHYYDKDFNNEADTPDNFQSRRPNTSFCFLDIRSPGLGDTAMYLCATSRDGGLVYNEQFFGPGTRLTVL.

The gene calls are TRBV18 and TRBJ2-4, with 7 bases lining up with TRBD2. Germline V gives CDR1 KGHSH, CDR2 LQKENI. J gave up 9 bases and V 8 bases, and 7 bases lay outside the gene matches. CDR3 length: 12 residues. The CDR3 bases are TGTGCCAGCAGGGAGGGAGAAAGCATTCAGTACTTC. It codes for CASREGESIQYF.

This clone was detected a few times. This sequence joins TRBV28 and TRBJ2-7, with a weak D call TRBD2 (6 bases). Germline V CDR1 and CDR2: MDHEN, SYDVKM. The CDR3 consists of 15 residues. V gave up 5 bases and J gave up 0 bases, with 14 bases separating them. The CDR3 DNA follows: TGTGCCAGCAGTCCGGGACTGATGAGCTCCTACGAGCAGTACTTC. This encodes CASSPGLMSSYEQYF.

This sequence joins TRBV14 and TRBJ1-1, with no clear D. V dropped 2 bases and J dropped 4 bases, with 8 bases sitting between them. This CDR3 has 13 amino acids. Germline V gene sequence: CDR1 SGHDN, CDR2 FVKESK. The CDR3 spells CASSQLDRTEAFF. CDR3 DNA sequence: TGTGCCAGCAGCCAACTAGACCGCACTGAAGCTTTCTTT.

The chain couples TRBV7-8 to TRBJ2-5; TRBD1 matches at 7 bases. The CDR3 is 17 amino acids. The V gene end was trimmed by 6 bases and the J gene end by 9 bases; junction bases not matched to a gene: 22. Germline V gives CDR1 SGHVS, CDR2 FQNEAQ. The CDR3, as DNA: TGTGCCAGCAGACCTAGACAGGGACCTCCCCTGTTGTTAGCCCAGTACTTC. Residues: CASRPRQGPPLLLAQYF.

The J gene is TRBJ2-3, the V gene TRBV2, with 7 nucleotides matching TRBD1. Germline CDR1 SNHLY, CDR2 FYNNEI. The CDR3 is 14 amino acids. Losses at the gene ends were 7 bases for V and 0 bases for J; bases not matched to a gene: 4. CDR3 sequence reads: CASIGQVSTDTQYF. For the CDR3, the DNA is TGTGCCAGCATAGGACAGGTTAGCACAGATACGCAGTATTTT. The variable domain in full, with the rest retrieved from reference TRBV2 and TRBJ2-3, is EPEVTQTPSHQVTQMGQEVILRCVPISNHLYFYWYRQILGQKVEFLVSFYNNEISEKSEIFDDQFSVERPDGSNFTLKIRSTKLEDSAMYFCASIGQVSTDTQYFGPGTRLTVL.

This clone has just a few counts. The chain recombines TRBV7-3 with TRBJ2-5, with 9 bases aligning to TRBD2. The CDR3 sequence is 15 residues long. Trimming took 2 bases from V and 5 from J; bases not matched to a gene: 6. Germline loops: CDR1 SGHTA, CDR2 FQGTGA. The CDR3 protein is CASSLARTSEETQYF. Here the CDR3 DNA reads TGTGCCAGCAGCTTAGCTCGGACTAGCGAGGAGACCCAGTACTTC.

This sequence joins TRBV6-6 and TRBJ2-4; 9 bases map to TRBD1. Germline V gene sequence: CDR1 MNHNY, CDR2 SVGAGI (reference sequence). CDR3 size: 14 residues. The V gene end was trimmed by 6 bases and the J gene end by 5 bases; junction bases not matched to a gene: 5. The CDR3 DNA sequence: TGTGCCAGCAGGCTACAGGGGGCCCAAAACATTCAGTACTTC. Its translation: CASRLQGAQNIQYF.

The rearrangement links TRBV6-4 to TRBJ2-1, with 11 bases that match TRBD2. This CDR3 is built from 13 residues. Germline V lookup: CDR1 MRHNA, CDR2 SNTAGT. The V and J ends lost 10 bases and 6 bases, in that order; junction bases with no gene match: 5. Written as DNA, the CDR3 is TGTGCCACCGCTAGCGGGAGGAGCAATGAGCAGTTCTTC. Amino acids: CATASGRSNEQFF.

The table lists this clone with a few counts. The rearrangement joins TRBV6-5 to TRBJ1-1; D not resolved. The ends were cut back, 4 bases at V and 3 bases at J, with 15 bases in the middle. CDR1 is MNHEY and CDR2 is SVGAGI in the germline V gene. This CDR3 comprises 15 residues. CDR3 loop: CASSSLTPGDTEAFF. Here the CDR3 DNA reads TGTGCCAGCAGTTCCCTCACCCCCGGGGACACTGAAGCTTTCTTT.

The chain uses TRBV29-1 and TRBJ2-1; 15 nucleotides line up with TRBD2. The CDR3 totals 17 residues. Germline CDR1 is SQVTM and CDR2 is ANQGSEA. J lost 4 bases, V lost 5 bases, and 9 bases had no gene match. The CDR3 DNA sequence: TGCAGCGTTACCGGGACTAGCGGGAGGCCTTCTTACAATGAGCAGTTCTTC. This encodes CSVTGTSGRPSYNEQFF.

V usage is TRBV11-2 and J usage is TRBJ1-2; D is perhaps TRBD1 (5 bases). CDR1 is SGHAT and CDR2 is FQNNGV in the germline V gene. Trimming took off 0 bases at V and 4 bases at J, with 12 bases between the two ends. The CDR3 is 15 amino acids. As DNA, the CDR3 is TGTGCCAGCAGCTTAGATCCCAGGGCAGGCTATGGCTACACCTTC. This sequence encodes CASSLDPRAGYGYTF. Full variable domain (remainder filled in from reference TRBV11-2 and TRBJ1-2): EAGVAQSPRYKIIEKRQSVAFWCNPISGHATLYWYQQILGQGPKLLIQFQNNGVVDDSQLPKDRFSAERLKGVDSTLKIQPAKLEDSAVYLCASSLDPRAGYGYTFGSGTRLTVV.

The chain joins TRBV29-1 to TRBJ1-3; D call uncertain. V lost 7 bases to trimming and J lost 7 bases, with 20 bases between them. The CDR3 length is 14 residues. Germline CDR1 SQVTM, CDR2 ANQGSEA. The CDR3 reads CSAATGILPNTIYF. CDR3 nucleotide sequence: TGCAGCGCAGCCACCGGGATTCTGCCGAACACCATATATTTT.

This chain connects TRBV30 to TRBJ2-5; D is uncertain. The end of the DNA is better explained by TRBJ2-7, so the J call may be wrong. Germline CDR1 and CDR2: GTSNPN and SVGIG (reference sequence). This CDR3 has 12 amino acids. CDR3 sequence (DNA): TGTGCCTGCGGCTATTCGTACTACGAGCAGTACTTC. Protein sequence: CACGYSYYEQYF.

The chain carries TRBV2 and TRBJ2-2, with D perhaps matching TRBD2 (6 bases). V gave up 7 bases and J gave up 1 base, with 10 bases separating them. The CDR3 has 14 residues. The germline V gene encodes CDR1 SNHLY and CDR2 FYNNEI. CDR3: CASTRRGNTGELFF. The CDR3, as DNA: TGTGCCAGCACCCGGAGGGGGAACACCGGGGAGCTGTTTTTT.

This clone has only a few counts. The rearrangement uses TRBV28 and TRBJ2-7; 7 bases agree with TRBD2. The CDR3 has 13 residues. Per germline, CDR1 MDHEN and CDR2 SYDVKM. Germline trimming cut 5 bases from V and 5 bases from J; bases unmatched to any gene: 6. In DNA, the CDR3 is TGTGCCAGCAGTCCATCCGGACTAGACGAGCAGTACTTC. Its translation: CASSPSGLDEQYF.

This clone was recorded a few times. CDR3 loop: CAWSLQGTKNIQYF. DNA of the CDR3: TGTGCCTGGAGTCTCCAGGGCACCAAAAACATTCAGTACTTC. V gene TRBV30 combines with J gene TRBJ2-4; D perhaps matches TRBD1 (5 bases). This CDR3 is built from 14 residues. Germline V lookup: CDR1 GTSNPN, CDR2 SVGIG (reference sequence). The V gene lost 2 bases and the J gene lost 2 bases, with 10 bases spanning the gap.

The gene calls are TRBV9 and TRBJ2-3, with a weak D call TRBD1 (6 bases). V was pared by 3 bases and J by 1 base, with 15 bases between. Germline V gives CDR1 SGDLS, CDR2 YYNGEE. The CDR3 runs to 16 residues. The CDR3 spells CASSEQGSVGTDTQYF. In nucleotides, the CDR3 is TGTGCCAGCAGCGAACAGGGATCCGTTGGCACAGATACGCAGTATTTT.

This clone showed up just a few times. V gene TRBV19 combines with J gene TRBJ1-2; TRBD1 agrees at 9 bases. Germline V gene sequence: CDR1 LNHDA, CDR2 SQIVND (reference sequence). V was pared by 5 bases and J by 4 bases, with 5 bases of the junction left unmatched. CDR3 length: 14 amino acids. CDR3 nucleotide sequence: TGTGCCAGTAGTCATACAGGGGGCGTCTATGGCTACACCTTC. This gives the protein CASSHTGGVYGYTF.

The chain uses TRBV7-3 and TRBJ2-1; weak D call: TRBD1 (6 bases). The germline V gene has CDR1 SGHTA and CDR2 FQGTGA. The CDR3 is made up of 16 amino acids. The V end lost 0 bases, the J end lost 7 bases, and 16 bases lay between the germline ends. This chain's CDR3 is CASSLTRGLAENEQFF. The CDR3 DNA is TGTGCCAGCAGCTTAACGAGGGGGTTAGCTGAGAATGAGCAGTTCTTC.

V is TRBV2 and J is TRBJ1-2; D ambiguous. CDR1 is SNHLY, CDR2 FYNNEI, per germline. The CDR3 is made up of 13 amino acids. V lost 3 bases and J lost 4, with 9 bases in between. CDR3 sequence (DNA): TGTGCCAGCAGTGATTCCCTCGGCTATGGCTACACCTTC. Amino acids: CASSDSLGYGYTF.